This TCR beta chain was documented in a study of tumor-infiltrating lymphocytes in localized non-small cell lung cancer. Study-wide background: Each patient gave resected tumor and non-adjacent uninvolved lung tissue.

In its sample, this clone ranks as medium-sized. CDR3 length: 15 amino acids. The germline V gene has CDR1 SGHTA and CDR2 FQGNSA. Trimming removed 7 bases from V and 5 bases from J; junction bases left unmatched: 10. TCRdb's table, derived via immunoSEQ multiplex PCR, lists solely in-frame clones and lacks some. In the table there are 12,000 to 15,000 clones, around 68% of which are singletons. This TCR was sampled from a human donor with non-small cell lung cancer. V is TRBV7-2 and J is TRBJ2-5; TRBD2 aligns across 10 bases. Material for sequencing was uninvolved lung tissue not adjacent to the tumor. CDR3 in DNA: TGTGCCAGCATCTCAGGAACTAGCGGGACGGAGACCCAGTACTTC. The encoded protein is CASISGTSGTETQYF. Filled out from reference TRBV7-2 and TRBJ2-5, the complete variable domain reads GAGVSQSPSNKVTEKGKDVELRCDPISGHTALYWYRQSLGQGLEFLIYFQGNSAPDKSGLPSDRFSAERTGGSVSTLTIQRTQQEDSAVYLCASISGTSGTETQYFGPGTRLLVL.